This TCR beta chain is drawn from a study of T cell changes during pregnancy in multiple sclerosis (dated by TCRdb to the late 2010s). Context from the whole study: The study looked at changes in the T cell repertoire across pregnancy in women with multiple sclerosis.

A note on this clone: Its antigen remains undetermined. No base-level quality is on record; no much larger clone is a single base apart.

Including cysteine and phenylalanine, the CDR3 has 15 amino acids. The read is trimmed to its CDR3 DNA, 45 bases read in frame from base 1. Here V drops 8 bases and J drops 3 bases, and the junction holds 6 bases not matched to any gene. The germline V gene gives CDR1 as MNHEY and CDR2 as SVGAGI. Libraries were constructed by the immunoSEQ multiplex PCR assay. In TCRdb, the immuneACCESS table is reduced to in-frame sequences with V and J assigned. These tables do not hold every clone; where another copy was compared, an unresolved V gene accounts for under half, and the others remain unexplained. In this sample the table shows tens of thousands of clones, 96% of which occur a single time. The top ten hold over 2% of the sample.

The rearranged segments are TRBV6-5 and TRBJ2-1; TRBD2 matches 11 bases in the middle. This receptor was obtained from a female donor with multiple sclerosis, enrolled in a pregnancy study. Sequenced material: CD8+ T cells from peripheral blood mononuclear cells, taken after pregnancy. The bases read TGTGCCAGCCTTCCGACTAGCGGGATCTACAATGAGCAGTTCTTC. This is translated as CASLPTSGIYNEQFF.